This TCR beta chain was identified during a study of blood T cell repertoires in COVID-19. The overall study: Both acute and convalescent COVID-19 samples were obtained from the United States, Italy and Spain. Sources were T cells, B-cell-depleted T cells, or PBMCs; the material itself was cDNA or gDNA.

Original methodology: Amplification of reference gene primers was used by the study to estimate nucleated cell counts. TCRdb's copy holds only in-frame clones and misses some; the assay was immunoSEQ multiplex PCR. V and J calls and clone size come straight from that table; D and trimming were deduced from the DNA. The sample holds around 300,000 clones; around nine tenths are singletons and the top ten take roughly 2.2%. V lost 2 bases to trimming and J lost 8 bases, with 8 bases between them. From germline, CDR1 is SGDLS and CDR2 YYNGEE. The CDR3 is made up of 12 amino acids. The sample comprised peripheral blood. This sequence was found in a man aged 45 to 65 with acute or convalescent COVID-19. The J gene is TRBJ2-1, the V gene TRBV9; D possibly corresponds to TRBD1 (5 bases). The CDR3 sequence is CASSVQGYEQFF. Written as DNA, the CDR3 is TGTGCCAGCAGCGTTCAGGGTTATGAGCAGTTCTTC.